The next 18 T cell receptor beta chains were all read from a single sample in a study of T cells in localized non-small cell lung cancer (dated by TCRdb to about 2020). The method was the immunoSEQ multiplex PCR assay. Imported from immuneACCESS, the table was reduced by TCRdb to in-frame sequences with V and J called. These copies leave out some clones; in studies compared against another copy, an unresolved V gene accounts for under half, and the cause of the remainder is not known. Within this sample are tens of thousands of clones, with 84% of them counted one time only. Roughly 13% of the sample belongs to the ten largest clones. The sample here was peripheral blood, taken before any cancer treatment. These TCRs come from a female donor aged 60 or older with stage I lung adenocarcinoma.

The chain links TRBV29-1 to TRBJ2-7; TRBD2 is a possible D gene (6 bases). Per the germline V gene, CDR1 is SQVTM and CDR2 is ANQGSEA. The CDR3 consists of 11 residues. V was trimmed by 7 bases and J by 4 bases, leaving 11 bases between them. This CDR3 reads CSAGGKYEQYF. Here the CDR3 DNA reads TGCAGCGCCGGCGGGAAATACGAGCAGTACTTC.

This chain connects TRBV5-6 to TRBJ2-1, with 12 nucleotides matching TRBD2. Looked up from germline, CDR1 is SGHDT and CDR2 is YYEEEE. This CDR3 has 16 amino acids. With 3 bases clipped from V and 7 bases from J, the junction kept 8 bases outside the gene matches. DNA of the CDR3: TGTGCCAGCAGCTCGCTAGCGGGGGGGCTTTGGAATGAGCAGTTCTTC. It is translated as CASSSLAGGLWNEQFF.

Only one count was recorded for this clone. The rearrangement links TRBV7-9 to TRBJ2-4; perhaps TRBD2 as D (5 bases). The germline CDR1 and CDR2 sequences are SEHNR and FQNEAQ (reference sequence). This CDR3 region has 14 residues. Trimming stripped 2 bases from V and 8 bases from J, with 13 bases between. The CDR3 DNA reads TGTGCCAGCAGCTTACACACTCTCGGGGACATTCAGTACTTC. Translation: CASSLHTLGDIQYF. Variable domain in full (rest from reference TRBV7-9 and TRBJ2-4): DTGVSQNPRHKITKRGQNVTFRCDPISEHNRLYWYRQTLGQGPEFLTYFQNEAQLEKSRLLSDRFSAERPKGSFSTLEIQRTEQGDSAMYLCASSLHTLGDIQYFGAGTRLSVL.

The rearrangement joins TRBV28 to TRBJ2-1; 7 bases are a match to TRBD2. The CDR3 spans 13 residues. Germline V gives CDR1 MDHEN, CDR2 SYDVKM. After removal of 10 bases from V and 2 bases from J, the junction contained 5 bases not matched to a gene. In nucleotides, the CDR3 is TGTGCCACCAGCGGGGAGACCTACAATGAGCAGTTCTTC. Protein product: CATSGETYNEQFF.

The rearrangement joins TRBV5-1 to TRBJ2-2; D unresolved. The CDR3 covers 15 residues. V lost 4 bases and J 4 bases, leaving 14 bases between the germline ends. Germline CDR1 and CDR2: SGHRS and YFSETQ. CDR3 in amino acids: CASSPSVASTGELFF. The CDR3 DNA sequence: TGCGCCAGCAGCCCTTCCGTGGCTAGCACCGGGGAGCTGTTTTTT.

The chain has TRBV6-6 and TRBJ1-5, with a possible D match to TRBD1 (6 bases). The CDR3 runs to 13 residues. Germline V lookup: CDR1 MNHNY, CDR2 SVGAGI (reference sequence). V was cut by 6 bases and J by 4 bases, with 10 bases left in between. The CDR3 nucleotides read TGTGCCAGCAGGTACGGACAGAATCAGCCCCAGCATTTT. It is translated as CASRYGQNQPQHF.

The V and J genes are TRBV5-1 and TRBJ2-2, with D perhaps matching TRBD2 (5 bases). CDR1 and CDR2 (germline): SGHRS, YFSETQ. The CDR3 loop spans 15 amino acids. Trimming shortened V by 3 bases and J by 6 bases, and 15 bases separated the two germline ends. The CDR3 is CASSSDYPKAGELFF. The CDR3 nucleotides read TGCGCCAGCAGCTCCGACTACCCCAAGGCCGGGGAGCTGTTTTTT.

The chain is built from TRBV29-1 and TRBJ1-3; D gene unclear. Trimming pared 6 bases from V and 4 bases from J, leaving 13 bases between. The CDR3 consists of 13 residues. Germline V gene data show CDR1 as SQVTM and CDR2 as ANQGSEA. Written as DNA, the CDR3 is TGCAGCGTAGCCCCCGGAACGGGAAACACCATATATTTT. Its translation is CSVAPGTGNTIYF.

The chain couples TRBV9 to TRBJ2-7; no reliable D call. CDR1 SGDLS and CDR2 YYNGEE come from the germline V gene. The V end lost 4 bases, the J end lost 4 bases, and 12 bases lay between the germline ends. This CDR3 is built from 13 residues. CDR3 DNA: TGTGCCAGCAGCAGATCACCCGGGTACGAGCAGTACTTC. This gives the protein CASSRSPGYEQYF.

The DNA for the CDR3 is TGTGCCAGCAGCCACGGGACAGGATATCAGCCCCAGCATTTT. Residues: CASSHGTGYQPQHF. The chain links TRBV28 to TRBJ1-5; TRBD1 matches 8 bases. This CDR3 is 14 amino acids long. From germline, CDR1 is MDHEN and CDR2 SYDVKM. The ends lost 6 bases at V and 5 bases at J; junction bases unmatched: 6.

This rearrangement joins TRBV11-3 to TRBJ2-3; perhaps TRBD1 as D (5 bases). Germline CDR1 reads SGHNT; CDR2 reads YENEEA. This CDR3 is 12 amino acids long. V gave up 4 bases and J gave up 5 bases, with 7 bases separating them. The CDR3 nucleotides are TGTGCCAGCAGCTCCCAGGGAGATACGCAGTATTTT. It translates to CASSSQGDTQYF.

The genes are TRBV5-6 and TRBJ1-6; 7 bases line up with TRBD1. The CDR3 is 16 amino acids. CDR1 and CDR2 (germline): SGHDT, YYEEEE. V lost 4 bases, J lost 8 bases, and 12 bases stayed unmatched. Here the CDR3 DNA reads TGTGCCAGCAGCCGCGCAGGGGGGCTTGTTGATTCACCCCTCCACTTT. As protein: CASSRAGGLVDSPLHF. Filled out from reference TRBV5-6 and TRBJ1-6, the complete variable domain reads DAGVTQSPTHLIKTRGQQVTLRCSPKSGHDTVSWYQQALGQGPQFIFQYYEEEERQRGNFPDRFSGHQFPNYSSELNVNALLLGDSALYLCASSRAGGLVDSPLHFGNGTRLTVT.

The table lists this clone with a count of one. The chain uses TRBV5-1 and TRBJ2-7; TRBD2 matches 12 bases. The germline gives CDR1 SGHRS, CDR2 YFSETQ. Trimming at V came to 4 bases and at J to 3 bases, leaving 2 bases not matched to a gene. The CDR3 loop spans 14 amino acids. The CDR3: CASSLTSGSYEQYF. Written as DNA, the CDR3 is TGCGCCAGCAGCCTGACTAGCGGGAGCTACGAGCAGTACTTC. The full variable domain, in which reference TRBV5-1 and TRBJ2-7 provide the parts outside the CDR3, is KAGVTQTPRYLIKTRGQQVTLSCSPISGHRSVSWYQQTPGQGLQFLFEYFSETQRNKGNFPGRFSGRQFSNSRSEMNVSTLELGDSALYLCASSLTSGSYEQYFGPGTRLTVT.

This clone was seen a single time. The rearrangement links TRBV11-2 to TRBJ2-1; TRBD2 agrees at 10 bases. After removal of 1 base from V and 7 bases from J, the junction contained 10 bases not matched to a gene. Germline values: CDR1 SGHAT, CDR2 FQNNGV. The length of the CDR3 is 17 residues. This CDR3 reads CASSLAIGASGRNEQFF. The CDR3 region has the DNA TGTGCCAGCAGCTTAGCGATCGGCGCTAGCGGGAGAAATGAGCAGTTCTTC.

This chain connects TRBV5-8 to TRBJ1-2; unclear D gene. Trimming shortened V by 0 bases and J by 1 base, and 13 bases separated the two germline ends. Germline loops: CDR1 SGHTS, CDR2 YDEGEE. This CDR3 has 16 amino acids. CDR3 nucleotides: TGTGCCAGCAGCTTGGGTAACCTCCATGTTAACTATGGCTACACCTTC. This gives the protein CASSLGNLHVNYGYTF.

This rearrangement joins TRBV9 to TRBJ2-1; perhaps TRBD1 as D (6 bases). Germline values: CDR1 SGDLS, CDR2 YYNGEE. The CDR3 loop spans 17 amino acids. The V and J ends lost 0 bases and 4 bases respectively, with 17 bases between them. As DNA, the CDR3 is TGTGCCAGCAGCGTAGGAAGGACAGCCCTTCTATACAATGAGCAGTTCTTC. This sequence encodes CASSVGRTALLYNEQFF. Drawing the rest from reference TRBV9 and TRBJ2-1, the complete variable domain is DSGVTQTPKHLITATGQRVTLRCSPRSGDLSVYWYQQSLDQGLQFLIQYYNGEERAKGNILERFSAQQFPDLHSELNLSSLELGDSALYFCASSVGRTALLYNEQFFGPGTRLTVL.

The genes are TRBV7-9 and TRBJ2-7, with D perhaps TRBD1 or TRBD2 (6 bases each). The CDR3 consists of 16 residues. Germline values: CDR1 SEHNR, CDR2 FQNEAQ (reference sequence). Trimming took 5 bases from V and 4 from J, leaving 21 bases between them. CDR3 coding DNA: TGTGCCAGCAGCGCCTCTGTGTACCAGGGGAGGTACGAGCAGTACTTC. Translation gives CASSASVYQGRYEQYF.

The chain employs TRBV2 and TRBJ2-7; D not resolved. Deletions cut 5 bases from V and 2 bases from J, with 13 bases between. There are 14 residues in the CDR3. The germline V gene encodes CDR1 SNHLY and CDR2 FYNNEI. The CDR3 DNA reads as TGTGCCAGCAGTCAGGCCGGGTTCACCTACGAGCAGTACTTC. It specifies CASSQAGFTYEQYF.